This passage covers 29 T cell receptor beta chains from one sample sequenced in a study of T cell responses to AZD1222 COVID-19 vaccine. Clones were sequenced by immunoSEQ multiplex PCR, and TCRdb holds only the in-frame ones, with some missing. This sample has 170,000 or so clones, with around nine tenths found just once. The sequenced sample was peripheral blood, obtained on day 0 of AZD1222 vaccination. The receptors shown here come from an adult in good health.

In DNA form, the CDR3 reads TGTGCCAGCAGCCCTCTCGGGACTCACGAGCAGTACTTC. It yields the protein CASSPLGTHEQYF. The chain joins TRBV27 to TRBJ2-7, with D possibly being TRBD2 (6 bases). V shed 6 bases and J shed 5 bases, with 14 bases lying between them. This CDR3 spans 13 amino acids. Looked up from germline, CDR1 is MNHEY and CDR2 is SMNVEV (reference sequence).

V and J are TRBV10-1 and TRBJ2-1, with unresolved D. The CDR3 contains 15 residues. V dropped 3 bases and J dropped 4 bases, with 13 bases sitting between them. The germline gives CDR1 WNHNN, CDR2 SYGVQD (reference sequence). The CDR3 spells CASSDPSGPYNEQFF. The CDR3 nucleotides read TGCGCCAGCAGTGATCCCTCCGGTCCATACAATGAGCAGTTCTTC.

This chain uses TRBV5-8 with TRBJ1-5; D might be TRBD1 (5 bases). CDR1 SGHTS and CDR2 YDEGEE come from the germline V gene. The CDR3 totals 15 residues. Trimming left V 0 bases short and J 2 bases short, with 9 bases between. The CDR3 here is CASSLEWGGNQPQHF. CDR3 nucleotides: TGTGCCAGCAGCTTGGAATGGGGCGGCAATCAGCCCCAGCATTTT.

The V call is TRBV13, the J call TRBJ1-6, with D perhaps matching TRBD1 (5 bases). The germline V gene has CDR1 PRHDT and CDR2 FYEKMQ (reference sequence). The CDR3 is 15 residues long. Trimming cost V 5 bases and J 7 bases, with 15 bases left between them. The CDR3 is CASSAADRRNSPLHF. Written as DNA, the CDR3 is TGTGCCAGCAGCGCCGCCGACAGAAGAAATTCACCCCTCCACTTT.

V is TRBV11-2 and J is TRBJ2-7, with unresolved D. The CDR3 covers 15 residues. Trimming cost V 1 base and J 2 bases, with 12 bases left between them. CDR1 is SGHAT and CDR2 is FQNNGV in the germline V gene. The CDR3 here is CASSLGGDEAYEQYF. CDR3 sequence (DNA): TGTGCCAGCAGCTTAGGAGGCGACGAGGCCTACGAGCAGTACTTC.

This clone was detected only once. The rearrangement links TRBV20-1 to TRBJ2-6, with D maybe TRBD2 (6 bases). CDR1 and CDR2 from the germline V gene are DFQATT and SNEGSKA (reference sequence). CDR3 length: 17 residues. V lost 3 bases and J lost 0, with 15 bases in between. The CDR3 spells CSASSSGVSSGANVLTF. The DNA of the CDR3 is TGCAGTGCTAGTTCATCGGGGGTTAGCTCTGGGGCCAACGTCCTGACTTTC.

This sequence joins TRBV4-3 and TRBJ2-3, with D maybe TRBD2 (5 bases). The CDR3 length is 15 residues. The V and J ends lost 4 bases and 0 bases respectively, with 11 bases between them. Germline V gene data show CDR1 as LGHNA and CDR2 as YSLEER. This CDR3 is CASSLRTSSTDTQYF. DNA for the CDR3: TGCGCCAGCAGCCTCCGGACTTCTAGCACAGATACGCAGTATTTT.

The gene calls are TRBV6-5 and TRBJ1-5; 8 bases are a match to TRBD1. The CDR3 has 12 residues. The J segment lost 4 bases and the V segment lost 8 bases, leaving 1 base of the junction unmatched. The germline V gene encodes CDR1 MNHEY and CDR2 SVGAGI. CDR3 DNA sequence: TGTGCCAGCCAGGGGGCTAATCAGCCCCAGCATTTT. Translation: CASQGANQPQHF.

The chain carries TRBV7-2 and TRBJ1-6, with 7 positions matching TRBD1. Germline lookup yields CDR1 SGHTA and CDR2 FQGNSA. Trimming removed 1 base from V and 13 bases from J; junction bases left unmatched: 10. The CDR3 spans 15 residues. Here the CDR3 reads CASSLGTGGGLPLHF. The CDR3 region has the DNA TGTGCCAGCAGCTTAGGGACAGGAGGGGGTTTGCCCCTCCACTTT.

CDR3 sequence: CASSYRDFGEPQHF. CDR3 nucleotide sequence: TGTGCCAGCAGTTACCGGGACTTCGGGGAGCCCCAGCATTTT. The chain carries TRBV28 and TRBJ1-5, with D tentatively TRBD1 (5 bases). Trimming cost V 4 bases and J 8 bases, with 15 bases left between them. This CDR3 has 14 amino acids. Germline V gene sequence: CDR1 MDHEN, CDR2 SYDVKM. Drawing the rest from reference TRBV28 and TRBJ1-5, the complete variable domain is DVKVTQSSRYLVKRTGEKVFLECVQDMDHENMFWYRQDPGLGLRLIYFSYDVKMKEKGDIPEGYSVSREKKERFSLILESASTNQTSMYLCASSYRDFGEPQHFGDGTRLSIL.

V gene TRBV7-8 combines with J gene TRBJ2-5; maybe TRBD1 (5 bases). The ends were cut back, 7 bases at V and 1 base at J, with 7 bases in the middle. The CDR3 loop spans 12 amino acids. Per germline, CDR1 SGHVS and CDR2 FQNEAQ. This CDR3 is CASTQGQETQYF. The DNA of the CDR3 is TGTGCCAGCACCCAGGGCCAAGAGACCCAGTACTTC.

V and J are TRBV24-1 and TRBJ1-5; D gene ambiguous. V lost 3 bases, J lost 7 bases, and 3 bases lay in between. Germline CDR1 reads KGHDR; CDR2 reads SFDVKD. The CDR3 totals 11 residues. For the CDR3, the DNA is TGTGCCACCAGTGATGGACAGCCCCAGCATTTT. Its translation: CATSDGQPQHF.

In this sample, this clone turned up a few times. This sequence joins TRBV28 and TRBJ1-2; 9 bases are shared with TRBD1. The V segment lost 3 bases and the J segment 11 bases; nucleotides outside the gene matches: 4. The germline CDR1 and CDR2 sequences are MDHEN and SYDVKM. The CDR3 has 12 amino acids. The CDR3 sequence: CASSFRTGEYTF. Written as DNA, the CDR3 is TGTGCCAGCAGTTTTCGGACAGGGGAGTACACCTTC.

A word on this clone: Other DNA sequences in this sample translate to the same CDR3. The genes are TRBV7-8 and TRBJ2-7; D ambiguous. Germline V lookup: CDR1 SGHVS, CDR2 FQNEAQ. This CDR3 is built from 13 residues. Trimming pared 1 base from V and 2 bases from J, leaving 6 bases between. The DNA of the CDR3 is TGTGCCAGCAGCTTAGACAGAGCCTACGAGCAGTACTTC. Its protein product is CASSLDRAYEQYF. The full variable domain, its missing parts supplied by reference TRBV7-8 and TRBJ2-7, is GAGVSQSPRYKVAKRGQDVALRCDPISGHVSLFWYQQALGQGPEFLTYFQNEAQLDKSGLPSDRFFAERPEGSVSTLKIQRTQQEDSAVYLCASSLDRAYEQYFGPGTRLTVT.

The genes are TRBV20-1 and TRBJ2-2; the match to TRBD2 covers 7 bases. Germline CDR1 and CDR2: DFQATT and SNEGSKA (reference sequence). V was clipped by 3 bases and J by 6 bases; unmatched bases: 10. This CDR3 is built from 15 residues. The CDR3 reads CSASGVAGVAGELFF. The CDR3 DNA reads TGCAGTGCTAGTGGGGTTGCGGGGGTGGCCGGGGAGCTGTTTTTT.

The rearrangement uses TRBV28 and TRBJ1-5; D is unclear. Trimming cost V 5 bases and J 7 bases, with 12 bases left between them. The germline CDR1 and CDR2 sequences are MDHEN and SYDVKM. The CDR3 is 13 residues long. The CDR3 DNA is TGTGCCAGCAGTACACAGCTTTCCCAGCCCCAGCATTTT. Encoded protein: CASSTQLSQPQHF.

V gene TRBV28 combines with J gene TRBJ2-5, with D maybe TRBD2 (7 bases). The CDR3 totals 15 residues. Trimming took 8 bases from V and 7 from J, leaving 23 bases between them. The germline V gene has CDR1 MDHEN and CDR2 SYDVKM. CDR3 region: CASSRGGGAPRTQYF. CDR3 DNA sequence: TGTGCCAGCTCGCGAGGAGGGGGGGCCCCCCGGACCCAGTACTTC.

This chain links TRBV7-2 with TRBJ2-5; TRBD2 agrees at 7 bases. This CDR3 is built from 14 residues. Trimming removed 4 bases from V and 1 base from J; junction bases left unmatched: 3. Looked up from germline, CDR1 is SGHTA and CDR2 is FQGNSA. CDR3 region: CASSSSGLQETQYF. The CDR3 DNA reads TGTGCCAGCAGCTCTAGCGGTCTCCAAGAGACCCAGTACTTC.

The rearrangement joins TRBV10-3 to TRBJ2-2; D perhaps matches TRBD1 (6 bases). This CDR3 region has 13 residues. Trimming left V 6 bases short and J 4 bases short, with 9 bases between. Germline lookup yields CDR1 ENHRY and CDR2 SYGVKD. CDR3 protein: CAIREGGTGELFF. The CDR3 DNA reads TGTGCCATCAGGGAAGGGGGCACCGGGGAGCTGTTTTTT.

The chain employs TRBV3-1 (or the pseudogene TRBV3-2) and TRBJ2-1, with D possibly matching TRBD2 (6 bases). The CDR3 contains 17 residues. Germline V gene lookup returns CDR1 LGHDT and CDR2 YNNKEL (reference sequence). V lost 7 bases and J 0 bases, leaving 19 bases between the germline ends. CDR3 DNA sequence: TGTGCCAGCACCGACTCCTTCCCTAGCGACTCCTACAATGAGCAGTTCTTC. It codes for CASTDSFPSDSYNEQFF.

The CDR3 loop is CASSLDRGDSKLYYGYTF. For the CDR3, the DNA is TGCGCCAGCAGCTTGGATCGGGGGGACAGCAAACTATACTATGGCTACACCTTC. The genes are TRBV5-1 and TRBJ1-2, with 7 bases identical to TRBD1. The CDR3 runs to 18 residues. V was clipped by 0 bases and J by 3 bases; unmatched bases: 14. The germline V gene has CDR1 SGHRS and CDR2 YFSETQ.

The V gene is TRBV27, the J gene TRBJ1-6; 7 bases line up with TRBD1. The CDR3 has 11 amino acids. Unmatched junction bases numbered 4, after V lost 6 bases and J lost 14 bases. The V gene's germline CDR1 is MNHEY and CDR2 SMNVEV (reference sequence). Written as DNA, the CDR3 is TGTGCCAGCAGCATCAGGGGGACCCTCCACTTT. Translating it yields CASSIRGTLHF.

J is TRBJ1-5 and V is TRBV19, with TRBD1 as a possible D gene (5 bases). This CDR3 spans 16 amino acids. Germline V lookup: CDR1 LNHDA, CDR2 SQIVND (reference sequence). V was trimmed by 3 bases and J by 4 bases, leaving 16 bases between them. CDR3 residues: CASSILFIEGNQPQHF. CDR3 coding DNA: TGTGCCAGTAGTATCCTCTTCATTGAGGGGAATCAGCCCCAGCATTTT.

This clone occurred once. This sequence joins TRBV28 and TRBJ1-2; 8 nucleotides line up with TRBD1. CDR1 is MDHEN and CDR2 is SYDVKM in the germline V gene. The CDR3 has 13 amino acids. Germline trimming cut 6 bases from V and 3 bases from J; bases unmatched to any gene: 3. The CDR3 DNA reads TGTGCCAGCAGCCAACAGGGGGACTATGGCTACACCTTC. It specifies CASSQQGDYGYTF.

This clone showed up just once. The V and J genes are TRBV6-4 and TRBJ1-2; no reliable D call. Trimming stripped 5 bases from V and 2 bases from J, with 9 bases between. Germline CDR1 is MRHNA and CDR2 is SNTAGT. The CDR3 length is 13 residues. This CDR3 is CASSKTANYGYTF. CDR3 nucleotide sequence: TGTGCCAGCAGTAAAACAGCCAACTATGGCTACACCTTC.

The rearrangement links TRBV4-1 to TRBJ1-1; D might be TRBD1 (5 bases). Germline V CDR1 and CDR2: MGHRA, YSYEKL. CDR3 length equals 16 residues. Between the trimmed V and J ends, which lost 0 bases and 4 bases, there was a span of 15 bases. The CDR3 coding sequence is TGCGCCAGCAGCCAAGAGGGCTTCCTGGGGGGCACTGAAGCTTTCTTT. This encodes CASSQEGFLGGTEAFF.

The rearrangement joins TRBV5-5 to TRBJ1-1; 7 nucleotides match TRBD1. V was pared by 3 bases and J by 1 base, with 3 bases of the junction left unmatched. The germline V gene has CDR1 SGHKS and CDR2 YYEKEE (reference sequence). This CDR3 spans 14 amino acids. In nucleotides, the CDR3 is TGTGCCAGCAGCTGGGGACAGACGAACACTGAAGCTTTCTTT. Protein product: CASSWGQTNTEAFF.

The chain couples TRBV5-6 to TRBJ2-3, with 14 bases aligning to TRBD2. Germline-derived CDR1 and CDR2 are SGHDT and YYEEEE. Germline trimming cut 4 bases from V and 4 bases from J; bases unmatched to any gene: 8. The CDR3 is 17 residues long. CDR3 nucleotide sequence: TGTGCCAGCAGCCCCGGACTAGCGGGGGGAATCGCAGATACGCAGTATTTT. Translated: CASSPGLAGGIADTQYF.

The chain recombines TRBV6-5 with TRBJ1-1; a weak D match, TRBD1 (5 bases). V was cut by 9 bases and J by 0 bases, with 11 bases left in between. Germline CDR1 and CDR2: MNHEY and SVGAGI. CDR3 length: 13 amino acids. The CDR3 sequence: CASSDSMNTEAFF. The CDR3 region has the DNA TGTGCCAGTTCCGACAGTATGAACACTGAAGCTTTCTTT.